This entry describes one T cell receptor beta chain. This sample was included in a study of OX40 agonist ivuxolimab in advanced cancers. Data came from immunoSEQ multiplex PCR; TCRdb stores just in-frame clones and leaves some out. The sample has tens of thousands of clones, around 84% seen once; the top ten hold around 2%. The germline CDR1 and CDR2 sequences are SGDLS and YYNGEE. The CDR3 contains 13 residues. The ends lost 0 bases at V and 5 bases at J; junction bases unmatched: 1. The chain employs TRBV9 and TRBJ2-5; 7 bases match TRBD2. The clonotype originates from an adult with an advanced solid tumor such as melanoma, head and neck, liver or kidney cancer. The source was CD4+ or CD8+ T cells sorted from blood, collected in a trial of the OX40 agonist ivuxolimab. This chain's CDR3 is CASSVDSGETQYF. DNA for the CDR3: TGTGCCAGCAGCGTAGATAGCGGGGAGACCCAGTACTTC. Full variable domain (outside the CDR3, taken from reference TRBV9 and TRBJ2-5): DSGVTQTPKHLITATGQRVTLRCSPRSGDLSVYWYQQSLDQGLQFLIQYYNGEERAKGNILERFSAQQFPDLHSELNLSSLELGDSALYFCASSVDSGETQYFGPGTRLLVL.